A selection of T cell receptor beta chains follows, all from one sample in a study of vaccination effects on CD4 cells after COVID-19. The protocol was immunoSEQ multiplex PCR, while the TCRdb copy is restricted to in-frame clones and leaves out a portion. The table shows 57,000 or so clones, with 78% occurring only once. These receptors' targets are unknown. The sequenced sample was CD4+ T cells from PBMCs cultured without peptide, obtained after COVID-19 vaccination. The receptors derive from a human donor who received a COVID-19 vaccine. Each CDR3 is given with its conserved first and last residue. The order of the fields is D gene, V gene, clone size, J gene, CDR3 DNA, CDR3 protein. D genes are given only for firm matches. The size of a clone is reported for some rows only, either as once, few or many, or as a class for expanded clones.

>TRBD2|TRBV4-1|NA|TRBJ2-1
TGCGCCAGCAGCCAGTCTCTAGCGGGTTCCTACAATGAGCAGTTCTTC
CASSQSLAGSYNEQFF
>NA|TRBV7-2|NA|TRBJ2-7
TGTGCCACCAAGCGAGGTGTAGGGCCCTACGAGCAGTACTTC
CATKRGVGPYEQYF
>NA|TRBV9|few|TRBJ1-1
TGTGCCAGCAGCGTATCGGGACACATAAACACTGAAGCTTTCTTT
CASSVSGHINTEAFF
>NA|TRBV9|NA|TRBJ1-2
TGTGCCAGCAGCGCGTCTGACGGCTACCTTAACTATGGCTACACCTTC
CASSASDGYLNYGYTF
>TRBD1|TRBV7-4|few|TRBJ1-5
TGTGCCAGCAGCTCCCGGACAGGATATAGCAATCAGCCCCAGCATTTT
CASSSRTGYSNQPQHF
>NA|TRBV19|NA|TRBJ1-5
TGTGCCAGTACCATAATTCTTCGTAAGGGCAATCAGCCCCAGCATTTT
CASTIILRKGNQPQHF
>NA|TRBV18|NA|TRBJ2-7
TGTGCCAGCTCACCACGGAGTTTTGGGACCACTACCTACGAGCAGTACTTC
CASSPRSFGTTTYEQYF
>TRBD1|TRBV19|NA|TRBJ2-7
TGTGCCAGTAGTCCCCGGGGACAGCTCTACGAGCAGTACTTC
CASSPRGQLYEQYF
>NA|TRBV3-1/TRBV3-2|NA|TRBJ1-4
TGTGCCAGCAGCCAAGGAGCCATTTCAACTAATGAAAAACTGTTTTTT
CASSQGAISTNEKLFF
>NA|TRBV20-1|NA|TRBJ1-2
TGCAGTGGCTTGGGAGGGCCTGGCTACACCTTC
CSGLGGPGYTF
>TRBD2|TRBV4-2|NA|TRBJ2-7
TGTGCCAGCAGCCAAGGGGCGGGGGACCGCTACGAGCAGTACTTC
CASSQGAGDRYEQYF
>TRBD1|TRBV10-3|NA|TRBJ1-1
TGTGCCATCAATACAGGGGGCATGGAGGGAAGGACTGAAGCTTTCTTT
CAINTGGMEGRTEAFF
>NA|TRBV10-1|NA|TRBJ1-2
TGCGCCAGCAGTATAAATAGGGCACGACCTCGTAACTATGGCTACACCTTC
CASSINRARPRNYGYTF
>NA|TRBV7-6|NA|TRBJ2-5
TGTGCCAGCAGCTTAGGCCAGACATTACAAGAGACCCAGTACTTC
CASSLGQTLQETQYF
>TRBD2|TRBV6-8|NA|TRBJ2-3
TGTGCCATTTTAGCGGGAGGGCGGGACACAGATACGCAGTATTTT
CAILAGGRDTDTQYF
>NA|TRBV6-5|once|TRBJ1-2
TGTGCCAGCAGCAGAGGGCCCGCTCAGTATGGCTACACCTTC
CASSRGPAQYGYTF
>NA|TRBV6-1|NA|TRBJ2-5
TGTGCCAGCAGTGACGGGGTCCGGGAGACCCAGTACTTC
CASSDGVRETQYF
>NA|TRBV24-1|NA|TRBJ2-3
TGTGCCACCAGTGATCCTGGGGGGATGGCGCAGTATTTT
CATSDPGGMAQYF
>TRBD1|TRBV7-3|NA|TRBJ2-7
TGTGCCAGCAGCCAAGCGGGACAGGGTTTATCCGAGCAGTACTTC
CASSQAGQGLSEQYF
>NA|TRBV5-1|few|TRBJ1-5
TGCGCCAGCAGCCTAGGACCCAATAGCAATCAGCCCCAGCATTTT
CASSLGPNSNQPQHF
>TRBD2|TRBV19|NA|TRBJ2-7
TGTGCCAGTAGTGTGCCCGGGACTATTAACGAGCAGTACTTC
CASSVPGTINEQYF
>TRBD2|TRBV27|NA|TRBJ2-3
TGTGCCAGCAGCCAAGTCCGCGGGAGGGCCTGGGATACGCAGTATTTT
CASSQVRGRAWDTQYF
>NA|TRBV12-5|NA|TRBJ2-7
TGTGCTAGTGGTTTGGTAGGGTACAGCGCCTACGAGCAGTACTTC
CASGLVGYSAYEQYF
>NA|TRBV7-2|NA|TRBJ2-6
TGTGCCAGCAGCTTAGGGGGCTCTGGGGCCAACGTCCTGACTTTC
CASSLGGSGANVLTF
>NA|TRBV12-5|NA|TRBJ1-3
TGTGCTAGTGGTTTGGTACTCGCGGGCAGCATCTCTGGAAACACCATATATTTT
CASGLVLAGSISGNTIYF
>TRBD2|TRBV24-1|NA|TRBJ2-3
TGTGCCACCAGTGGCGGGGGAACACTCACAGATACGCAGTATTTT
CATSGGGTLTDTQYF
>NA|TRBV3-1/TRBV3-2|NA|TRBJ2-7
TGTGCCAGCAGCCAAGTGACCACCTACGAGCAGTACTTC
CASSQVTTYEQYF
>NA|TRBV6-5|once|TRBJ1-6
TGTGCCAGCAGTTACAGTGGCAGGTATAATTCACCCCTCCACTTT
CASSYSGRYNSPLHF
>TRBD1|TRBV7-2|few|TRBJ1-6
TGTGCCAGCAGCCAATCAAACAGGGGATATTCGGCCTCACCCCTCCACTTT
CASSQSNRGYSASPLHF
>TRBD2|TRBV14|NA|TRBJ2-1
TGTGCCAGCAGCCAGGGGACTAGCGGGAGGATAGATGAGCAGTTCTTC
CASSQGTSGRIDEQFF
>NA|TRBV6-5|NA|TRBJ1-2
TGTGCCAGCATGGGGGGAGCTAACTATGGCTACACCTTC
CASMGGANYGYTF
>TRBD2|TRBV11-3|NA|TRBJ2-5
TGTGCCAGCAGCTCCGGACTAGCGGGACAAGAGACCCAGTACTTC
CASSSGLAGQETQYF
>NA|TRBV6-4|NA|TRBJ1-5
TGTGCCAGCAGTGACTCCGATCGAAGCTTACTGGATCAGCCCCAGCATTTT
CASSDSDRSLLDQPQHF
>NA|TRBV5-1|NA|TRBJ2-3
TGCGCCAGCAGCTTGGAAGCAGCGGGCACAGATACGCAGTATTTT
CASSLEAAGTDTQYF
>NA|TRBV5-5|once|TRBJ2-7
TGTGCCAGCAGCTCCTCGGGACCCTCGGACGAGCAGTACTTC
CASSSSGPSDEQYF